This T cell receptor beta chain derives from a study of Tregs in tolerant kidney transplant recipients. Study background: The nonmyeloablative bone marrow transplants came from related graft donors, with transient mixed chimerism.

Unstimulated regulatory T cells (CD4+CD25+CD127-), CD4+CD25- non-regulatory cells, CD4 and CD8 cells were FACS-sorted from thawed PBMCs. Profiled with immunoSEQ multiplex PCR; TCRdb holds only in-frame clones, not every one. The sample contains about 78,000 clones, 75% to 95% of which appear only once. Germline V gives CDR1 MNHEY, CDR2 SMNVEV (reference sequence). The CDR3 is 16 residues long. V was shortened by 5 bases and J by 0 bases, with 17 bases between the two germline ends. V usage is TRBV27 and J usage is TRBJ2-7; D is possibly TRBD1 (6 bases). This receptor was obtained from a human donor who received a combined kidney and bone marrow transplant. The sample in question was Tregs from blood, obtained before the transplant. Written as DNA, the CDR3 is TGTGCCAGCAGTCCCCCCTTCAGGGGTAGCTCCTACGAGCAGTACTTC. Encoded protein: CASSPPFRGSSYEQYF.